This TCR beta chain emerged from a study of blood T cell repertoires in COVID-19. The assay was immunoSEQ multiplex PCR, and TCRdb's table has in-frame clones only and misses some. The table includes about 120,000 clones, 65% to 90% detected once. The CDR3 runs 14 residues. Trimming took off 2 bases at V and 8 bases at J, with 15 bases between the two ends. The germline V gene has CDR1 ENHRY and CDR2 SYGVKD. The material sequenced was peripheral blood. V is TRBV10-3 and J is TRBJ1-2, with D perhaps matching TRBD1 (5 bases). This sequence was found in a man older than 75 with acute or convalescent COVID-19. The CDR3 sequence is CAISESGTQGGYTF. CDR3 DNA: TGTGCCATCAGTGAGAGCGGGACCCAGGGCGGCTACACCTTC.